The 32 T cell receptor beta chains in this list originate from one sample, sequenced in a study of cytomegalovirus exposure and HLA in healthy donors. The primer mix had 60 Vbeta and 13 Jbeta primers. TCRdb keeps only in-frame clones here, not all; method: immunoSEQ multiplex PCR. The table has about 98,000 clones, about 81% seen once. Sequencing was carried out using PBMCs. Every receptor here comes from a man aged 35-49 years in good health and CMV-seronegative.

This chain connects TRBV7-9 to TRBJ2-7; D possibly corresponds to TRBD2 (6 bases). The CDR3 length is 14 residues. V lost 3 bases to trimming and J lost 3 bases, with 12 bases between them. Germline CDR1 and CDR2: SEHNR and FQNEAQ (reference sequence). The CDR3 nucleotides read TGTGCCAGCAGCTTTGGGACTGAAAACTACGAGCAGTACTTC. Translating it yields CASSFGTENYEQYF.

This sequence joins TRBV18 and TRBJ2-3, with TRBD1 matching over 8 bases. The CDR3 length is 15 residues. V trimming: 1 base; J trimming: 3 bases; junction bases outside the gene matches: 3. Per the germline V gene, CDR1 is KGHSH and CDR2 is LQKENI. Here the CDR3 DNA reads TGTGCCAGCTCACCACGCCGGGACAGGACAGATACGCAGTATTTT. The encoded protein is CASSPRRDRTDTQYF.

The V call is TRBV15, the J call TRBJ2-1; 16 bases are shared with TRBD2. The V segment lost 7 bases and the J segment 1 base; nucleotides outside the gene matches: 7. Germline assignment: CDR1 LNHNV and CDR2 YYDKDF (reference sequence). The CDR3 spans 18 residues. CDR3 bases: TGTGCCACCAAGGGGACTAGCGGGGGGGTCGTGTCCTACAATGAGCAGTTCTTC. Translation: CATKGTSGGVVSYNEQFF. Full variable domain (rest looked up from reference TRBV15 and TRBJ2-1): DAMVIQNPRYQVTQFGKPVTLSCSQTLNHNVMYWYQQKSSQAPKLLFHYYDKDFNNEADTPDNFQSRRPNTSFCFLDIRSPGLGDTAMYLCATKGTSGGVVSYNEQFFGPGTRLTVL.

This chain links TRBV9 with TRBJ1-3, with unresolved D. This CDR3 is 15 amino acids long. Germline CDR1 and CDR2: SGDLS and YYNGEE. Trimming cost V 4 bases and J 2 bases, with 13 bases left between them. In nucleotides, the CDR3 is TGTGCCAGCAGCCCGGAGGTGGACCCTGGAAACACCATATATTTT. Translating gives CASSPEVDPGNTIYF.

This clone showed up just a few times. The chain couples TRBV9 to TRBJ2-5, with TRBD1 matching 10 bases. From germline, CDR1 is SGDLS and CDR2 YYNGEE. The length of the CDR3 is 14 residues. The trim removed 3 bases at V and 4 bases at J, leaving 3 bases unmatched. The CDR3 nucleotides are TGTGCCAGCAGCGCCCGGACAGGGGGAGAGACCCAGTACTTC. Protein: CASSARTGGETQYF.

The genes are TRBV7-3 and TRBJ2-3, with TRBD2 as a possible D gene (6 bases). This CDR3 region has 15 residues. Trimming removed 2 bases from V and 3 bases from J, with 12 bases in between. CDR1 SGHTA and CDR2 FQGTGA come from the germline V gene. In DNA, the CDR3 is TGTGCCAGCAGCTTAGGGGGACTCTCAACAGATACGCAGTATTTT. This encodes CASSLGGLSTDTQYF. Based on the CDR3 plus reference TRBV7-3 and TRBJ2-3, the full variable domain is GAGVSQTPSNKVTEKGKYVELRCDPISGHTALYWYRQSLGQGPEFLIYFQGTGAADDSGLPNDRFFAVRPEGSVSTLKIQRTERGDSAVYLCASSLGGLSTDTQYFGPGTRLTVL.

This clone was detected a few times. The V call is TRBV6-6, the J call TRBJ2-3, with 7 bases lining up with TRBD2. This CDR3 spans 14 amino acids. CDR1 and CDR2 from the germline V gene are MNHNY and SVGAGI (reference sequence). Trimming removed 5 bases from V and 2 bases from J; junction bases left unmatched: 4. CDR3 loop: CASSSGETTDTQYF. The CDR3 DNA reads TGTGCCAGCAGTAGCGGGGAGACCACAGATACGCAGTATTTT.

The chain is built from TRBV5-1 and TRBJ1-2; no clear D. The CDR3 loop spans 15 amino acids. Trimming shortened V by 0 bases and J by 4 bases, and 13 bases separated the two germline ends. Germline V lookup: CDR1 SGHRS, CDR2 YFSETQ. The CDR3 protein is CASSLERPEIYGYTF. Written as DNA, the CDR3 is TGCGCCAGCAGCTTGGAGCGCCCGGAAATCTATGGCTACACCTTC.

DNA of the CDR3: TGTGCCAGCAGCCGACAGGGAGATGGCTACACCTTC. Translation: CASSRQGDGYTF. The V call is TRBV6-6, the J call TRBJ1-2, with 7 bases lining up with TRBD1. CDR1 is MNHNY and CDR2 is SVGAGI in the germline V gene (reference sequence). Trimming cost V 6 bases and J 6 bases; bases outside gene matches: 4. The CDR3 covers 12 residues.

This clone was counted between two and nine times. The chain employs TRBV6-5 and TRBJ2-2, with unresolved D. The CDR3 loop spans 11 amino acids. Germline loops: CDR1 MNHEY, CDR2 SVGAGI. The V gene lost 8 bases and the J gene lost 5 bases, with 6 bases spanning the gap. This CDR3 reads CASATTGELFF. CDR3 DNA sequence: TGTGCCAGCGCAACAACCGGGGAGCTGTTTTTT.

This clone appeared a single time. The J gene is TRBJ1-2, the V gene TRBV6-1; D is perhaps TRBD1 (6 bases). Looked up from germline, CDR1 is MNHNS and CDR2 is SASEGT. The CDR3 contains 12 residues. V dropped 11 bases and J dropped 4 bases, with 14 bases sitting between them. CDR3 bases: TGTGCCGGGGGGGCCCCTGGCTATGGCTACACCTTC. Residues: CAGGAPGYGYTF.

The chain is built from TRBV2 and TRBJ2-1; 7 bases align to TRBD2. V shed 10 bases and J 0 bases; nucleotides not matched to a gene: 9. Germline V CDR1 and CDR2: SNHLY, FYNNEI. The CDR3 runs to 15 residues. CDR3 DNA sequence: TGTGCCACCTCGGTGGGGGGGAGCTCCTACAATGAGCAGTTCTTC. Translation: CATSVGGSSYNEQFF.

Comment on this clone: The sample contains more than one DNA sequence encoding this CDR3. DNA of the CDR3: TGTGCCATCAGTGACTTGAACGGTGAAGCTTTCTTT. Translating it yields CAISDLNGEAFF. The chain has TRBV10-3 and TRBJ1-1; D gene ambiguous. CDR3 size: 12 residues. Trimming shortened V by 3 bases and J by 7 bases, and 9 bases separated the two germline ends. Per germline, CDR1 ENHRY and CDR2 SYGVKD.

The chain combines TRBV9 with TRBJ1-4; TRBD1 agrees at 9 bases. Trimming cost V 3 bases and J 5 bases; bases outside gene matches: 2. The CDR3 is 14 amino acids. Germline-derived CDR1 and CDR2 are SGDLS and YYNGEE. CDR3 sequence reads: CASSADRGNEKLFF. The CDR3 region has the DNA TGTGCCAGCAGCGCGGACAGGGGAAATGAAAAACTGTTTTTT.

This chain connects TRBV27 to TRBJ2-7, with 9 bases fitting TRBD2. Germline CDR1 MNHEY, CDR2 SMNVEV (reference sequence). V trimming: 3 bases; J trimming: 6 bases; junction bases outside the gene matches: 12. This CDR3 comprises 16 residues. CDR3 in amino acids: CASSFSSGDLGIEQYF. CDR3 sequence (DNA): TGTGCCAGCAGTTTCTCTAGCGGGGACCTAGGGATCGAGCAGTACTTC.

The genes are TRBV6-1 and TRBJ1-2; 9 positions match TRBD1. The trim removed 4 bases at V and 7 bases at J, leaving 1 base unmatched. Germline assignment: CDR1 MNHNS and CDR2 SASEGT. The length of the CDR3 is 12 residues. The CDR3 region is CASSGDRVGYTF. CDR3 DNA: TGTGCCAGCAGTGGGGACAGGGTTGGCTACACCTTC.

This clone was seen a single time. The chain uses TRBV7-6 and TRBJ2-5; 7 bases align to TRBD1. V was pared by 4 bases and J by 2 bases, with 10 bases of the junction left unmatched. The CDR3 has 16 residues. The germline CDR1 and CDR2 sequences are SGHVS and FNYEAQ. In nucleotides, the CDR3 is TGTGCCAGCAGCTGGGACATATGGGACAGACAAGAGACCCAGTACTTC. It codes for CASSWDIWDRQETQYF.

V is TRBV7-2 and J is TRBJ2-2; D uncertain. CDR1 SGHTA and CDR2 FQGNSA come from the germline V gene. The CDR3 length is 14 residues. V gave up 8 bases and J gave up 2 bases, with 12 bases separating them. CDR3 in DNA: TGTGCCAGCCGAGGTCTCACAAACACCGGGGAGCTGTTTTTT. Translation gives CASRGLTNTGELFF.

The chain recombines TRBV6-5 with TRBJ2-7; 7 bases fit TRBD2. The CDR3 is made up of 14 amino acids. Per the germline V gene, CDR1 is MNHEY and CDR2 is SVGAGI. V lost 8 bases, J lost 1 base, and 8 bases stayed unmatched. The DNA for the CDR3 is TGTGCCAGCGGGGGGGAAGCAGGATCCTACGAGCAGTACTTC. As protein: CASGGEAGSYEQYF.

The chain couples TRBV14 to TRBJ1-2; D not certain. V dropped 4 bases and J dropped 7 bases, with 25 bases sitting between them. Germline V gives CDR1 SGHDN, CDR2 FVKESK. The CDR3 is 17 residues long. For the CDR3, the DNA is TGTGCCAGCAGCCCTTTTTATCAGGCTGGGTATGAAACTGGCTACACCTTC. The encoded protein is CASSPFYQAGYETGYTF.

The chain has TRBV7-2 and TRBJ2-3, with D perhaps matching TRBD2 (7 bases). The CDR3 totals 16 residues. Germline CDR1 reads SGHTA; CDR2 reads FQGNSA. V lost 5 bases to trimming and J lost 7 bases, with 22 bases between them. Here the CDR3 reads CASSLSRGATMNTQYF. CDR3 DNA sequence: TGTGCCAGCAGCCTATCCCGGGGGGCGACCATGAATACGCAGTATTTT.

In its sample, this clone was seen once. The rearrangement links TRBV9 to TRBJ1-1, with D hard to call. Germline V gives CDR1 SGDLS, CDR2 YYNGEE. The CDR3 is 13 residues long. V was cut by 0 bases and J by 1 base, with 4 bases left in between. CDR3 sequence reads: CASSVASNTEAFF. The CDR3 DNA sequence: TGTGCCAGCAGCGTAGCGTCGAACACTGAAGCTTTCTTT.

This clone turned up a few times. J is TRBJ2-3 and V is TRBV7-2; 9 bases are a match to TRBD2. Germline CDR1 SGHTA, CDR2 FQGNSA. The CDR3 consists of 14 residues. The V segment lost 1 base and the J segment 6 bases; nucleotides outside the gene matches: 2. The DNA of the CDR3 is TGTGCCAGCAGCTTAGGCGGGGGGGCCGATACGCAGTATTTT. Encoded protein: CASSLGGGADTQYF.

V and J are TRBV19 and TRBJ2-1; 11 bases match TRBD1. This CDR3 region has 14 residues. The germline V gene has CDR1 LNHDA and CDR2 SQIVND (reference sequence). V lost 1 base, J lost 8 bases, and 1 base stayed unmatched. For the CDR3, the DNA is TGTGCCAGTAGTATAGGGACAGGGGGCCATGAGCAGTTCTTC. This sequence encodes CASSIGTGGHEQFF.

The chain uses TRBV5-4 and TRBJ2-1, with 9 positions matching TRBD1. The J segment lost 9 bases and the V segment lost 3 bases, leaving 7 bases of the junction unmatched. Germline CDR1 SGHNT, CDR2 YYREEE (reference sequence). This CDR3 contains 14 residues. Here the CDR3 reads CASSSTGTGLEQFF. The CDR3 coding sequence is TGTGCCAGCAGCTCCACCGGGACAGGGCTTGAGCAGTTCTTC.

The chain combines TRBV19 with TRBJ2-3; possibly TRBD2 for D (5 bases). V was clipped by 3 bases and J by 1 base, with 5 bases between them. This CDR3 spans 13 amino acids. The germline CDR1 and CDR2 sequences are LNHDA and SQIVND (reference sequence). CDR3 loop: CASSIGGTDTQYF. DNA for the CDR3: TGTGCCAGTAGTATCGGGGGCACAGATACGCAGTATTTT.

V is TRBV7-9 and J is TRBJ2-5, with no clear D. From germline, CDR1 is SEHNR and CDR2 FQNEAQ (reference sequence). The CDR3 length is 16 residues. The V end was cut by 1 base, the J end by 5 bases, with 17 bases between. This CDR3 is CASSLVPAHLGETQYF. The CDR3 coding sequence is TGTGCCAGCAGCTTAGTACCCGCCCACCTCGGGGAGACCCAGTACTTC.

This chain connects TRBV7-6 to TRBJ2-2; no firm D call. CDR1 is SGHVS, CDR2 FNYEAQ, per germline. Deletions cut 0 bases from V and 8 bases from J, with 4 bases between. The CDR3 is 12 amino acids. CDR3 region: CASSLAQGELFF. CDR3 nucleotide sequence: TGTGCCAGCAGCTTAGCGCAGGGGGAGCTGTTTTTT.

This rearrangement joins TRBV6-1 to TRBJ1-1; D might be TRBD1 (5 bases). The CDR3 totals 16 residues. The V gene lost 2 bases and the J gene lost 0 bases, with 13 bases spanning the gap. Germline V gene data show CDR1 as MNHNS and CDR2 as SASEGT. The CDR3 coding sequence is TGTGCCAGCAGTGAAACCCAGGGAATCATGAACACTGAAGCTTTCTTT. It encodes CASSETQGIMNTEAFF.

The rearrangement uses TRBV7-6 and TRBJ1-3, with D uncertain. Per germline, CDR1 SGHVS and CDR2 FNYEAQ. CDR3 size: 13 residues. V lost 1 base and J 4 bases, leaving 5 bases between the germline ends. In DNA form, the CDR3 reads TGTGCCAGCAGCTTAGGGCTGGGAAACACCATATATTTT. Amino acid sequence: CASSLGLGNTIYF.

This chain connects TRBV15 to TRBJ2-3; D is uncertain. Germline loops: CDR1 LNHNV, CDR2 YYDKDF (reference sequence). The CDR3 runs 16 residues. The V end lost 1 base, the J end lost 0 bases, and 11 bases lay between the germline ends. DNA for the CDR3: TGTGCCACCAGCAGAGCTTTGCCGACTAGCACAGATACGCAGTATTTT. Protein product: CATSRALPTSTDTQYF.

The rearrangement joins TRBV5-4 to TRBJ2-7; TRBD2 agrees at 7 bases. Trimming at V came to 1 base and at J to 3 bases, leaving 7 bases not matched to a gene. CDR1 SGHNT and CDR2 YYREEE come from the germline V gene (reference sequence). This CDR3 has 15 residues. CDR3 sequence reads: CASSLPSGASYEQYF. As DNA, the CDR3 is TGTGCCAGCAGCTTGCCCAGCGGGGCTAGCTACGAGCAGTACTTC. The full variable domain, in which reference TRBV5-4 and TRBJ2-7 provide the parts outside the CDR3, is ETGVTQSPTHLIKTRGQQVTLRCSSQSGHNTVSWYQQALGQGPQFIFQYYREEENGRGNFPPRFSGLQFPNYSSELNVNALELDDSALYLCASSLPSGASYEQYFGPGTRLTVT.